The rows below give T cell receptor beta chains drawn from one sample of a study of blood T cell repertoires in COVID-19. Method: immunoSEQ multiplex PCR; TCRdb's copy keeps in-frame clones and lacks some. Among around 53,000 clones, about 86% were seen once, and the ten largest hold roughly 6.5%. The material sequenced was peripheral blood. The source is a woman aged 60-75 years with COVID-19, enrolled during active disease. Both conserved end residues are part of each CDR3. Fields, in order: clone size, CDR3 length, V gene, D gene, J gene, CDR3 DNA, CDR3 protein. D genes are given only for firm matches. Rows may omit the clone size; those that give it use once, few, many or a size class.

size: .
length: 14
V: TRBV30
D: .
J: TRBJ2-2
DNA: TGTGCCTGGAGTCTCACAGTGAACACCGGGGAGCTGTTTTTT
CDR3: CAWSLTVNTGELFF

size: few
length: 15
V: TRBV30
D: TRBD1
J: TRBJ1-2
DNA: TGTGCCTGGAGTGCAATCGGGACAGGCGAATATGGCTACACCTTC
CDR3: CAWSAIGTGEYGYTF

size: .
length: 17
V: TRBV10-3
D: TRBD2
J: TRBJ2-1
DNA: TGTGCCATCCAGGGACTAGCGGGAGGGCCAAGGGGCAATGAGCAGTTCTTC
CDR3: CAIQGLAGGPRGNEQFF

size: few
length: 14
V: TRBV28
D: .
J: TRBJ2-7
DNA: TGTGCCAGCAGGACAGCTACCACCACCTACGAGCAGTACTTC
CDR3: CASRTATTTYEQYF

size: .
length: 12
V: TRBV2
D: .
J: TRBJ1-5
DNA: TGTGCCAGCAGTCCAGGGTTCTCGCCCCAGCATTTT
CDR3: CASSPGFSPQHF

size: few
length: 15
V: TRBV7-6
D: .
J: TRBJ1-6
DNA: TGTGCCAGCAGCTTAGAGGGGGGGCTTGGTTCACCCCTCCACTTT
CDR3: CASSLEGGLGSPLHF

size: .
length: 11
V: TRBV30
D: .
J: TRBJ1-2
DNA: TGTGCCTGGAGTATAACGGGTGGCTACACCTTC
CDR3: CAWSITGGYTF

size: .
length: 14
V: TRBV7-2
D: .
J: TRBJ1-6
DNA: TGTGCCAGCAGGCGCAATTCGGGTAATTCACCCCTCCACTTT
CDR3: CASRRNSGNSPLHF

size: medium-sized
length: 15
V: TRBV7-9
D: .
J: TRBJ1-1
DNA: TGTGCCAGCAGCTTATTAGACAGGACGAACACTGAAGCTTTCTTT
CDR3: CASSLLDRTNTEAFF

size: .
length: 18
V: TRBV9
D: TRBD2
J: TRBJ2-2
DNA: TGTGCCAGCAGCGTAGCCCCGCTAGCGGGAGATGCCACCGGGGAGCTGTTTTTT
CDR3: CASSVAPLAGDATGELFF

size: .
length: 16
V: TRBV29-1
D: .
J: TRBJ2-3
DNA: TGCAGCGTTGAAGGGGTAGGAATAGCCACTGGAGGTACGCAGTATTTT
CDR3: CSVEGVGIATGGTQYF

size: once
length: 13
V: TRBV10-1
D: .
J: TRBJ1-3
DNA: TGCGCCAGCAGTCCAGGGGCTGGAAACACCATATATTTT
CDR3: CASSPGAGNTIYF

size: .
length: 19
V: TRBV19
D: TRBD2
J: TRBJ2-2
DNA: TGTGCCAGTAGTAGAAACCACGGGACTAGCGGGAGTAACACCGGGGAGCTGTTTTTT
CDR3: CASSRNHGTSGSNTGELFF

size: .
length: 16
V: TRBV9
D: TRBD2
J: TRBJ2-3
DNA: TGTGCCAGCAGCGGGAAGACTAGCGGATTCACAGATACGCAGTATTTT
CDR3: CASSGKTSGFTDTQYF

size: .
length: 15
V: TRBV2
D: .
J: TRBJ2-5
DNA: TGTGCCAGCAAGGTCGGTAGGGGTGTACTCGGGACCCAGTACTTC
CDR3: CASKVGRGVLGTQYF

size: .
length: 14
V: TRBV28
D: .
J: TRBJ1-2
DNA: TGTGCCAGCAGTTCCTCCCCGGGGTGGTATGGCTACACCTTC
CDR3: CASSSSPGWYGYTF

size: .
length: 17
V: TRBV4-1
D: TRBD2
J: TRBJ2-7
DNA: TGCGCCAGCAGCCGCGCCTCTTTAGGTCTAGCGGACCACGAGCAGTACTTC
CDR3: CASSRASLGLADHEQYF

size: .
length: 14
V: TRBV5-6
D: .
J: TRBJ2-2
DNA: TGTGCCAGCAGCTTGGAGGCGGGCACCGGGGAGCTGTTTTTT
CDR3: CASSLEAGTGELFF

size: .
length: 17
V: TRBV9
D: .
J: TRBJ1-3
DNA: TGTGCCAGCAGCGTAGAGGGTTCGGGGGTTGCTGGAAACACCATATATTTT
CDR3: CASSVEGSGVAGNTIYF

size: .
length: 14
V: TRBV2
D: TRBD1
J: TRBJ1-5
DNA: TGTGCCAGCAGTCGGACAGGGGTGGATCAGCCCCAGCATTTT
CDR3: CASSRTGVDQPQHF

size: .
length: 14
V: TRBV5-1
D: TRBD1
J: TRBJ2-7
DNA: TGCGCCAGCAGCCCGGGACAGGCTATACGGGAGCAGTACTTC
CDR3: CASSPGQAIREQYF

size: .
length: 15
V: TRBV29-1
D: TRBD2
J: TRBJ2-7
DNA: TGCAGCGTCATGGACGCTAGCGGGATTGGTTACGAGCAGTACTTC
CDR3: CSVMDASGIGYEQYF

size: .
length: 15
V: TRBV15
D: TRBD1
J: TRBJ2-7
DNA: TGTGCCACCAGCAGGGGACAGGGCCCTACCTACGAGCAGTACTTC
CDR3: CATSRGQGPTYEQYF

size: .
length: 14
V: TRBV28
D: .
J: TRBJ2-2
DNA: TGTGCCAGCAGTCCCCGGTATCGGGGCGGGGAGCTGTTTTTT
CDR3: CASSPRYRGGELFF

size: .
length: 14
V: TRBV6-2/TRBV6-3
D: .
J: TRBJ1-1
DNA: TGTGCCAGCAGTTACGGATACGAAGCGGCTGAAGCTTTCTTT
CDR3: CASSYGYEAAEAFF

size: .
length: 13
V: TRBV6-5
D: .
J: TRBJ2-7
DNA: TGTGCCAGCACCGCTCCGACAGTCTACGAGCAGTACTTC
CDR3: CASTAPTVYEQYF

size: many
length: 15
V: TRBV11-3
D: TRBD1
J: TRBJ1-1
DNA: TGTGCCAGCAGCTTAGAGGCTCAGGGGGCAACTGAAGCTTTCTTT
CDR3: CASSLEAQGATEAFF

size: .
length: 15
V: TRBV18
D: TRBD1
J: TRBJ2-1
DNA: TGTGCCAGCTCATCGGGACAGGGGGCGCGTCGTGAGCAGTTCTTC
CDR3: CASSSGQGARREQFF